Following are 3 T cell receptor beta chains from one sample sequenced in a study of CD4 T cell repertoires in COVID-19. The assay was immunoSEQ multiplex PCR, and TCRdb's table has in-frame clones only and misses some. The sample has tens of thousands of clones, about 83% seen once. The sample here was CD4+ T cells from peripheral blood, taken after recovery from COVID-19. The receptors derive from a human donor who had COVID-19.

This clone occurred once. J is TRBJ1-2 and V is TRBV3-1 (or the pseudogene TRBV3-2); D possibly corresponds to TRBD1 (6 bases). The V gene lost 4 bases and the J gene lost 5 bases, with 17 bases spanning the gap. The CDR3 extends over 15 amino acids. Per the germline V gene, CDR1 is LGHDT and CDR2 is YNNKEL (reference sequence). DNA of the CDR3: TGTGCCAGCAGCCCCCAACAGGGATTGGGATATGGCTACACCTTC. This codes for CASSPQQGLGYGYTF.

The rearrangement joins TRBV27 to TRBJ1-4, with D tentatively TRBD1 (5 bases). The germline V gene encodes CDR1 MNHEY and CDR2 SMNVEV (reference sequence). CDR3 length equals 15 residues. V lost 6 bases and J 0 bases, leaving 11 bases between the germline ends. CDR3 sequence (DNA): TGTGCCAGCAGGTCCGGCAGGGCAACTAATGAAAAACTGTTTTTT. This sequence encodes CASRSGRATNEKLFF.

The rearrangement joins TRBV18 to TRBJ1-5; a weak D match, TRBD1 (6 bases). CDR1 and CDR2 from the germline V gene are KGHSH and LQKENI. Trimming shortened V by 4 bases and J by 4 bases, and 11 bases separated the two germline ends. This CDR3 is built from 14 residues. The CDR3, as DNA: TGTGCCAGCTCACTGGGGGGCATGAATCAGCCCCAGCATTTT. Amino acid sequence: CASSLGGMNQPQHF. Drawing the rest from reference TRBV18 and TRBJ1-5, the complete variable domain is NAGVMQNPRHLVRRRGQEARLRCSPMKGHSHVYWYRQLPEEGLKFMVYLQKENIIDESGMPKERFSAEFPKEGPSILRIQQVVRGDSAAYFCASSLGGMNQPQHFGDGTRLSIL.